Listed here is a single T cell receptor beta chain. Here immunoSEQ multiplex PCR was the method, and the copy in TCRdb shows in-frame clones only, minus some. The sample has approximately 150,000 clones; 84% are singletons. This specimen belongs to a study of blood T cell repertoires in COVID-19. In the study overall: There were acute and convalescent COVID-19 samples, and they came from the United States, Italy and Spain. The analysed material was cDNA or gDNA that came from T cells, B-cell-depleted T cells, or PBMCs.

The CDR3 contains 13 residues. With 6 bases clipped from V and 3 bases from J, the junction kept 3 bases outside the gene matches. The chain links TRBV12-3 or TRBV12-4 to TRBJ1-1, with 8 bases identical to TRBD1. Sample: peripheral blood. The source of this sequence is a man aged 55-75 years with active or convalescent COVID-19. The CDR3 protein is CASRTTGDTEAFF. The CDR3 DNA is TGTGCCAGCAGGACGACAGGGGACACTGAAGCTTTCTTT.